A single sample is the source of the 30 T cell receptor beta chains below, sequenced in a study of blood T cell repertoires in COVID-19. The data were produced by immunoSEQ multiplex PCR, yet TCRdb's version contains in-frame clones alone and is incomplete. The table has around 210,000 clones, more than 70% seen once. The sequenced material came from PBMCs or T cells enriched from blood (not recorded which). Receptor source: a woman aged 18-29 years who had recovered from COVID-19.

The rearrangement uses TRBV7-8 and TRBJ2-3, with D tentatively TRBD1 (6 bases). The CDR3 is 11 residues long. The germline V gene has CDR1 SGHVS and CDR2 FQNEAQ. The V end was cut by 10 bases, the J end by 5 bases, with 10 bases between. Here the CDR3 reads CATRGGDTQYF. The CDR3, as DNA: TGTGCCACTAGAGGGGGAGATACGCAGTATTTT.

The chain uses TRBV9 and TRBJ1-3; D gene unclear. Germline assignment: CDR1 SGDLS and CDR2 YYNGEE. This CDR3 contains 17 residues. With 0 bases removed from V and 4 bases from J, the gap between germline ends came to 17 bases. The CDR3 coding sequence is TGTGCCAGCAGCGTAGGGGCCGCGTCACTGGCAGGAAACACCATATATTTT. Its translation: CASSVGAASLAGNTIYF.

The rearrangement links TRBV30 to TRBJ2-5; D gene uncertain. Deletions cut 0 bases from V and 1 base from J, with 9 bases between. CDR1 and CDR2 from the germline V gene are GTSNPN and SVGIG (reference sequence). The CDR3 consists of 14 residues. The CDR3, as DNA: TGTGCCTGGAGTGTGGGTGACTCCCAAGAGACCCAGTACTTC. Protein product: CAWSVGDSQETQYF.

The CDR3, as DNA: TGTGCCAGTAGTGATGGGAGTAACGTCTACGAGCAGTACTTC. Its translation: CASSDGSNVYEQYF. The chain combines TRBV19 with TRBJ2-7, with D maybe TRBD2 (5 bases). Trimming shortened V by 5 bases and J by 3 bases, and 14 bases separated the two germline ends. This CDR3 is 14 amino acids long. Germline V lookup: CDR1 LNHDA, CDR2 SQIVND (reference sequence).

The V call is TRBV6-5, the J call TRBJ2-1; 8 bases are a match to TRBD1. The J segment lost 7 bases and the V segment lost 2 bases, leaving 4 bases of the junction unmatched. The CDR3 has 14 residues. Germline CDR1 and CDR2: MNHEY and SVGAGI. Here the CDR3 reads CASSYGQGANEQFF. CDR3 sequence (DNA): TGTGCCAGCAGTTACGGGCAGGGGGCGAATGAGCAGTTCTTC.

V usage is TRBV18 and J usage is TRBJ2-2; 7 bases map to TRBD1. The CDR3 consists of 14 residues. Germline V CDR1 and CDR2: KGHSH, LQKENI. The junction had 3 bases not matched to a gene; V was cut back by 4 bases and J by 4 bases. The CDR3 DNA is TGTGCCAGCTCACTCCACAGGGGCACCGGGGAGCTGTTTTTT. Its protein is CASSLHRGTGELFF.

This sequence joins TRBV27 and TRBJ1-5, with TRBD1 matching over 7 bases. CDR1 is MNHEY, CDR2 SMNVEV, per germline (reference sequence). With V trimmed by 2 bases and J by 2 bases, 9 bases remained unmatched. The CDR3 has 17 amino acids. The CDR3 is CASSLRLLTGRNQPQHF. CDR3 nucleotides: TGTGCCAGCAGTTTACGCCTGTTGACAGGGCGCAATCAGCCCCAGCATTTT.

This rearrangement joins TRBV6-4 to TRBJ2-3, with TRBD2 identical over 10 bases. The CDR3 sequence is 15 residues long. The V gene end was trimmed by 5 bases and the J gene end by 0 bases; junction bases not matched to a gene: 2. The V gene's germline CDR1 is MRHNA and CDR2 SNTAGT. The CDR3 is CASSIAGGSTDTQYF. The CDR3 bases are TGTGCCAGCAGTATAGCGGGGGGAAGCACAGATACGCAGTATTTT.

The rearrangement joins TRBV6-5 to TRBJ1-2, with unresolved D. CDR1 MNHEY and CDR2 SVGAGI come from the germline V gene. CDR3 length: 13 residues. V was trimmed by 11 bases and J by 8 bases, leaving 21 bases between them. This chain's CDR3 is CAARRGSYEGYTF. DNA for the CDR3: TGTGCCGCTAGAAGAGGGAGCTATGAGGGCTACACCTTC.

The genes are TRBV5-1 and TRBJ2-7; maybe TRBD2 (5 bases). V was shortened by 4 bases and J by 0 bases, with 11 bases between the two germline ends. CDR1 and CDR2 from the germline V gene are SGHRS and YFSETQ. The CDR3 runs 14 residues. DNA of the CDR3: TGCGCCAGCAGCCCCCCGGAGGACTCCTACGAGCAGTACTTC. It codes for CASSPPEDSYEQYF.

CDR3 in amino acids: CASSQDRIYTGELFF. In DNA form, the CDR3 reads TGTGCCAGCAGTCAGGACAGGATCTACACCGGGGAGCTGTTTTTT. The rearrangement links TRBV6-5 to TRBJ2-2, with 7 bases fitting TRBD1. CDR1 and CDR2 (germline): MNHEY, SVGAGI. V trimming: 5 bases; J trimming: 3 bases; junction bases outside the gene matches: 6. This CDR3 is built from 15 residues.

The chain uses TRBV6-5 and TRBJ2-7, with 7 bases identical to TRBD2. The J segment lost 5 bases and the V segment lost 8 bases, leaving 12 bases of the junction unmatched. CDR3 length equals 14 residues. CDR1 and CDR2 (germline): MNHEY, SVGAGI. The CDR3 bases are TGTGCCAGCGCAACCCGGGGGGAGGCCCACGAGCAGTACTTC. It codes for CASATRGEAHEQYF.

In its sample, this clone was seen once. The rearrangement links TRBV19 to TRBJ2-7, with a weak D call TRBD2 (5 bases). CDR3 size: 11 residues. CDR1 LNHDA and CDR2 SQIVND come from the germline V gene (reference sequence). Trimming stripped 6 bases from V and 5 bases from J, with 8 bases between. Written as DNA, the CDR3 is TGTGCCAGTAGCATGGGAGACGAGCAGTACTTC. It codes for CASSMGDEQYF.

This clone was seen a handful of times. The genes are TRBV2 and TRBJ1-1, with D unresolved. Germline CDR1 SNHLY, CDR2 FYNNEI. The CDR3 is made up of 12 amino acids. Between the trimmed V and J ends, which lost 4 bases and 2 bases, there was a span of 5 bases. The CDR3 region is CASSASNTEAFF. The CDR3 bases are TGTGCCAGCAGTGCCAGTAACACTGAAGCTTTCTTT.

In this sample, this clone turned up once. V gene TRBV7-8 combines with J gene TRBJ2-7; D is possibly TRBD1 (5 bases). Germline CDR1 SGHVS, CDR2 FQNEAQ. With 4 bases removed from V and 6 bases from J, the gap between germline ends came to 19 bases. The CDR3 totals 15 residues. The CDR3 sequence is CASSSVKGRIGEQYF. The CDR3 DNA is TGTGCCAGCAGCTCGGTTAAGGGGCGCATCGGCGAGCAGTACTTC. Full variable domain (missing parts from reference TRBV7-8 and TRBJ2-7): GAGVSQSPRYKVAKRGQDVALRCDPISGHVSLFWYQQALGQGPEFLTYFQNEAQLDKSGLPSDRFFAERPEGSVSTLKIQRTQQEDSAVYLCASSSVKGRIGEQYFGPGTRLTVT.

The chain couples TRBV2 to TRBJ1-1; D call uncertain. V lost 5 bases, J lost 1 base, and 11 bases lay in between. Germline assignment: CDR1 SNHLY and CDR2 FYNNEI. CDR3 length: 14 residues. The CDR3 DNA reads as TGTGCCAGCAGTCTAGGGAGGTCGAACACTGAAGCTTTCTTT. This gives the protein CASSLGRSNTEAFF.

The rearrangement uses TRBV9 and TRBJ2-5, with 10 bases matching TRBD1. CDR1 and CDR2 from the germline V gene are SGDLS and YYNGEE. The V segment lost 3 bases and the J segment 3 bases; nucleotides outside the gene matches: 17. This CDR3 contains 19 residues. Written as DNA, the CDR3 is TGTGCCAGCAGCGCCGACCCTACCGGGACAGGGGTTAGTAAAGAGACCCAGTACTTC. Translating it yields CASSADPTGTGVSKETQYF.

The CDR3 DNA reads as TGCAGCGTTGCCATAGCGGGGGGGCAAGATACGCAGTATTTT. This codes for CSVAIAGGQDTQYF. This chain joins TRBV29-1 and TRBJ2-3; 11 bases align to TRBD2. The V and J ends lost 4 bases and 5 bases, in that order; junction bases with no gene match: 5. The CDR3 is 14 residues long. Germline loops: CDR1 SQVTM, CDR2 ANQGSEA.

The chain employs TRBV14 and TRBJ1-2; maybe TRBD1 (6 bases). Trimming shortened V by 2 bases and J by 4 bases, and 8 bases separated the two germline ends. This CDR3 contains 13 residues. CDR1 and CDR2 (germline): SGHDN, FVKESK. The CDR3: CASSQPQGYGYTF. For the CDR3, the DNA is TGTGCCAGCAGCCAACCACAGGGCTATGGCTACACCTTC.

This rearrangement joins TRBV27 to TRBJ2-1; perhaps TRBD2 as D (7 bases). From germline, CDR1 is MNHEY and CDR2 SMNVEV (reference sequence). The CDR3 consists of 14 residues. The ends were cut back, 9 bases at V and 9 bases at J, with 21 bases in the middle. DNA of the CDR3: TGTGCCAGTACGTTGGGTGGGGGGGCCGGTGAGCAGTTCTTC. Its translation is CASTLGGGAGEQFF.

The CDR3 sequence: CASSHRSGQGDVAFF. The CDR3 region has the DNA TGTGCCAGCAGCCATCGATCGGGACAGGGAGATGTTGCTTTCTTT. The chain couples TRBV5-5 to TRBJ1-1; 9 nucleotides agree with TRBD1. Germline-derived CDR1 and CDR2 are SGHKS and YYEKEE (reference sequence). The V segment lost 4 bases and the J segment 11 bases; nucleotides outside the gene matches: 15. The CDR3 totals 15 residues. Based on the CDR3 plus reference TRBV5-5 and TRBJ1-1, the full variable domain is DAGVTQSPTHLIKTRGQQVTLRCSPISGHKSVSWYQQVLGQGPQFIFQYYEKEERGRGNFPDRFSARQFPNYSSELNVNALLLGDSALYLCASSHRSGQGDVAFFGQGTRLTVV.

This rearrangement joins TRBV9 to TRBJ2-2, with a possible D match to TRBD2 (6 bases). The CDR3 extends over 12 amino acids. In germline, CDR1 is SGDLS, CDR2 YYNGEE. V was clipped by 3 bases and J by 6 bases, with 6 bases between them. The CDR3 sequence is CASSGLAGELFF. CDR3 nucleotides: TGTGCCAGCAGCGGACTAGCCGGGGAGCTGTTTTTT.

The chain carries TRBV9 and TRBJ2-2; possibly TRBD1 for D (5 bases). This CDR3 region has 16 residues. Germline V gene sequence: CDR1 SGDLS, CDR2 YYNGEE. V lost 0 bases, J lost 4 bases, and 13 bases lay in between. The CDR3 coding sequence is TGTGCCAGCAGCGTAGACCCAGGGCGAGGCACCGGGGAGCTGTTTTTT. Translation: CASSVDPGRGTGELFF. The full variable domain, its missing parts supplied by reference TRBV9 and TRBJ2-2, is DSGVTQTPKHLITATGQRVTLRCSPRSGDLSVYWYQQSLDQGLQFLIQYYNGEERAKGNILERFSAQQFPDLHSELNLSSLELGDSALYFCASSVDPGRGTGELFFGEGSRLTVL.

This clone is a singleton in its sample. CDR3 in DNA: TGTGCCTGGAGCCACGGGGTGGGATCCTACGAGCAGTACTTC. Its protein product is CAWSHGVGSYEQYF. The V gene is TRBV30, the J gene TRBJ2-7; TRBD2 is a possible D gene (5 bases). Trimming pared 3 bases from V and 1 base from J, leaving 13 bases between. CDR1 is GTSNPN and CDR2 is SVGIG in the germline V gene (reference sequence). The CDR3 contains 14 residues.

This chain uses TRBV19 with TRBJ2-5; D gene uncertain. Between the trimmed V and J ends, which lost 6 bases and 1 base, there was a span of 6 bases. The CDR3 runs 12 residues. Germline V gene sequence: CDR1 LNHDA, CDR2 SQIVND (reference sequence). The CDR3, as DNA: TGTGCCAGTAGGGCGGTCCAAGAGACCCAGTACTTC. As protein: CASRAVQETQYF.

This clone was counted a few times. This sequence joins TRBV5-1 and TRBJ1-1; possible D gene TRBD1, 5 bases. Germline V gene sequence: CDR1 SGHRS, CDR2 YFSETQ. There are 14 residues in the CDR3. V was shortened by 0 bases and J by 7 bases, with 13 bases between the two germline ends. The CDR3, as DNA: TGCGCCAGCAGCTTGGAGGGCCGACAGCTTGAAGCTTTCTTT. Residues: CASSLEGRQLEAFF.

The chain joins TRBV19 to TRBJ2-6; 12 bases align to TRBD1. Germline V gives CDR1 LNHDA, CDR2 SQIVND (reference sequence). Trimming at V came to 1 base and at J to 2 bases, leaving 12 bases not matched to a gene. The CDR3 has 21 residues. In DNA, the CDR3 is TGTGCCAGTAGTATAGCGTTTGGGACAGGGGGCTGGGGTGCTGGGGCCAACGTCCTGACTTTC. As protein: CASSIAFGTGGWGAGANVLTF. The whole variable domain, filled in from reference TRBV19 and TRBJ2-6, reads DGGITQSPKYLFRKEGQNVTLSCEQNLNHDAMYWYRQDPGQGLRLIYYSQIVNDFQKGDIAEGYSVSREKKESFPLTVTSAQKNPTAFYLCASSIAFGTGGWGAGANVLTFGAGSRLTVL.

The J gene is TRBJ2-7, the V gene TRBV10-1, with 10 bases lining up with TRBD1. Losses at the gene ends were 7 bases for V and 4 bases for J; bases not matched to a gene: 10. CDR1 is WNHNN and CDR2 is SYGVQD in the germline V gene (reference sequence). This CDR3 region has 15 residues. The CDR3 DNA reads TGCGCCAGCATTCCCGACAGGGGGCATGGTTACGAGCAGTACTTC. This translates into CASIPDRGHGYEQYF.

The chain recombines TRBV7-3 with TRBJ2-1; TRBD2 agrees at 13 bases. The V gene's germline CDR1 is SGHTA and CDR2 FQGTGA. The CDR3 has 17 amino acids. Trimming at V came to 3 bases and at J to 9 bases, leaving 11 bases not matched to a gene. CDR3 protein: CASSLGLAGPLVGEQFF. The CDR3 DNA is TGTGCCAGCAGCTTGGGACTAGCGGGGCCCCTGGTAGGTGAGCAGTTCTTC.

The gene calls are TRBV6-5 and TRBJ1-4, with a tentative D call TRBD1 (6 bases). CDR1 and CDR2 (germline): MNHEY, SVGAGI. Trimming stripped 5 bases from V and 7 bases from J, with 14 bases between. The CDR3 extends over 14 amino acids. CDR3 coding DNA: TGTGCCAGCAGTCTGGACAGCCTGGGTGAAAAACTGTTTTTT. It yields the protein CASSLDSLGEKLFF.